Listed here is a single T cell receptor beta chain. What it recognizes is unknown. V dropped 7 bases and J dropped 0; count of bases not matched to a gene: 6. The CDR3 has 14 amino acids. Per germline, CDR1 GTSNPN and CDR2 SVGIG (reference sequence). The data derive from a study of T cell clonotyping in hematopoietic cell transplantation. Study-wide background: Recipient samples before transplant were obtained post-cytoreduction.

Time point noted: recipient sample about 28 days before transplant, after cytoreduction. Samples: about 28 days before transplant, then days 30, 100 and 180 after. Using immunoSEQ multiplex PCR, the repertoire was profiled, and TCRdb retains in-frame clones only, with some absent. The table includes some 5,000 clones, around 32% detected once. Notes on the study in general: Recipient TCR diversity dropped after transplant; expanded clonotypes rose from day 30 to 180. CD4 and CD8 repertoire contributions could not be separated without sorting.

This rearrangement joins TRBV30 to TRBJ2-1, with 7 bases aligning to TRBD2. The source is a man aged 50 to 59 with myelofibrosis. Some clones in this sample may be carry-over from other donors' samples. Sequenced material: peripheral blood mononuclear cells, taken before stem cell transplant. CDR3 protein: CAFSGGGSYNEQFF. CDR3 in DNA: TGTGCCTTCTCAGGCGGGGGCTCCTACAATGAGCAGTTCTTC.